One and the same sample provided the 9 T cell receptor beta chains below, sequenced in a study of CD8+ T cells in alopecia areata. It was cDNA, reverse transcribed from extracted RNA, that served as the sequencing template. Clones were sequenced by immunoSEQ multiplex PCR, and TCRdb holds only the in-frame ones, with some missing. The repertoire includes 150,000 to 250,000 clones, about three fifths of them detected once, and 3.3% sits in the top ten. As to treatment: oral pan-JAK inhibitor, 5-10 mg twice daily. The sample consisted of CD4+ T cells sorted from blood, taken at week 4, from a patient treated with tofacitinib. These receptors came from a human donor with alopecia areata.

In its sample, this clone was seen a few times. The V and J genes are TRBV29-1 and TRBJ2-7; 8 bases line up with TRBD2. The CDR3 length is 14 residues. With 4 bases clipped from V and 1 base from J, the junction kept 6 bases outside the gene matches. Per the germline V gene, CDR1 is SQVTM and CDR2 is ANQGSEA. The CDR3 region is CSVAVSGDSYEQYF. In nucleotides, the CDR3 is TGCAGCGTTGCAGTTAGCGGGGATTCCTACGAGCAGTACTTC.

This chain links TRBV2 with TRBJ2-1, with D possibly matching TRBD2 (5 bases). V lost 7 bases to trimming and J lost 4 bases, with 8 bases between them. Germline CDR1 and CDR2: SNHLY and FYNNEI. This CDR3 region has 12 residues. The CDR3 protein is CASTTTYNEQFF. CDR3 nucleotide sequence: TGTGCCAGCACGACTACTTACAATGAGCAGTTCTTC.

This clone was seen just once. The rearrangement joins TRBV5-8 to TRBJ2-5; D is uncertain. Looked up from germline, CDR1 is SGHTS and CDR2 is YDEGEE. The CDR3 contains 12 residues. V lost 0 bases and J 5 bases, leaving 5 bases between the germline ends. The CDR3 nucleotides are TGTGCCAGCAGCTTGGTAAGGGAGACCCAGTACTTC. This translates into CASSLVRETQYF.

This rearrangement joins TRBV19 to TRBJ1-5; the match to TRBD1 covers 12 bases. The trim removed 5 bases at V and 1 base at J, leaving 12 bases unmatched. Germline CDR1 and CDR2: LNHDA and SQIVND (reference sequence). This CDR3 contains 19 residues. This CDR3 is CASSDRDRGLVESNQPQHF. DNA of the CDR3: TGTGCCAGTAGTGACCGGGACAGGGGGCTTGTTGAGAGCAATCAGCCCCAGCATTTT.

V is TRBV18 and J is TRBJ2-7; D unclear. V was clipped by 2 bases and J by 0 bases, with 11 bases between them. Germline V gene lookup returns CDR1 KGHSH and CDR2 LQKENI. The CDR3 contains 15 residues. The CDR3 DNA reads TGTGCCAGCTCACCAGGAAGTGGTTCCTCCTACGAGCAGTACTTC. This codes for CASSPGSGSSYEQYF.

The V and J genes are TRBV30 and TRBJ2-2; possibly TRBD1 for D (5 bases). The length of the CDR3 is 15 residues. CDR1 is GTSNPN and CDR2 is SVGIG in the germline V gene (reference sequence). Trimming pared 2 bases from V and 2 bases from J, leaving 12 bases between. The CDR3 reads CAWSHRLANTGELFF. The CDR3 DNA reads as TGTGCCTGGAGTCACAGGTTGGCCAACACCGGGGAGCTGTTTTTT.

This chain joins TRBV27 and TRBJ2-3, with 8 nucleotides matching TRBD1. CDR3 length: 17 residues. Germline V gene sequence: CDR1 MNHEY, CDR2 SMNVEV (reference sequence). V lost 3 bases to trimming and J lost 2 bases; unmatched junction nucleotides: 10. CDR3 region: CASSLSPVTGVTDTQYF. The DNA for the CDR3 is TGTGCCAGCAGTTTGTCCCCCGTGACAGGGGTCACAGATACGCAGTATTTT.

The CDR3 region has the DNA TGCAGCGTAACATATAGACGTCGCGGGACCCAGTACTTC. Its protein is CSVTYRRRGTQYF. The rearrangement links TRBV29-1 to TRBJ2-5; D unresolved. Trimming removed 6 bases from V and 7 bases from J, with 18 bases in between. The germline gives CDR1 SQVTM, CDR2 ANQGSEA. CDR3 size: 13 residues.

V usage is TRBV29-1 and J usage is TRBJ1-2; 9 positions match TRBD1. V was pared by 5 bases and J by 5 bases, with 6 bases of the junction left unmatched. Per germline, CDR1 SQVTM and CDR2 ANQGSEA. The length of the CDR3 is 13 residues. Here the CDR3 reads CSVSGQGIYGYTF. In nucleotides, the CDR3 is TGCAGCGTTTCCGGACAGGGGATATATGGCTACACCTTC.